This T cell receptor (beta chain) is from a study of T cell repertoires in cytomegalovirus infection. About the research overall: Public TCR beta signatures were indicative of both CMV infection and a matching HLA type.

TCRdb re-called the reads with MiXCR, one entry per CDR3 protein. This table has hundreds of thousands of distinct CDR3 sequences, 33% appearing once. For this clonotype: Its specificity is unknown.

The V end lost 5 bases, the J end lost 2 bases, and 16 bases lay between the germline ends. Germline loops: CDR1 SGHRS, CDR2 YFSETQ. The CDR3 consists of 16 residues. This material consisted of cultured PBMCs, taken from culture after CMV antigen stimulation. The clonotype comes from a human donor in good health (CMV status not recorded). Some clones in this sample may be carry-over from other donors' samples. V gene TRBV5-1 combines with J gene TRBJ2-2; a weak D match, TRBD2 (7 bases). The DNA for the CDR3 is TGCGCCAGCAGAACCACTAGGGGGGGCAACACCGGGGAGCTGTTTTTT. It specifies CASRTTRGGNTGELFF.